This record looks at one TCR beta chain sequence and its context. In the original analysis: Reference gene primer amplification gave nucleated cell count estimates. Measured with immunoSEQ multiplex PCR; TCRdb has only the in-frame clones, and not every one. V and J calls and clone size are as listed in that table; D and trimming were resolved from the DNA. This sample carries 180,000 or so clones, around 80% of them seen once, and the ten largest clones take approximately 6.9%. The record originates from a study of blood T cell repertoires in COVID-19. Study in general: The United States, Italy and Spain provided the acute and convalescent COVID-19 samples. Sample material is recorded as cDNA or gDNA derived from T cells, B-cell-depleted T cells, or PBMCs.

The sample comprised peripheral blood. The receptor comes from a human donor with acute or convalescent COVID-19. The donor label of this sample is uncertain.

The CDR3 bases are TGTGCCATCAGTGTGGGGCGGGAGGCCCTTGGGCAGGAGACCCAGTACTTC. Translating gives CAISVGREALGQETQYF. The J gene is TRBJ2-5, the V gene TRBV10-3; TRBD2 agrees at 8 bases. The CDR3 is 17 amino acids. The junction had 15 bases not matched to a gene; V was cut back by 4 bases and J by 5 bases. Germline-derived CDR1 and CDR2 are ENHRY and SYGVKD.